This entry features one TCR beta chain sequence. The data stem from a study of cytomegalovirus exposure and HLA in healthy donors. The study ran its PCR with 60 Vbeta and 13 Jbeta primers. TCRdb keeps only in-frame clones here, not all; method: immunoSEQ multiplex PCR. The profile covers 200,000 to 250,000 clones, with approximately 80% appearing a single time and roughly 0.66% taken by the ten largest. Germline CDR1 and CDR2: MNHEY and SMNVEV (reference sequence). Deletions cut 6 bases from V and 0 bases from J, with 11 bases between. The CDR3 has 15 residues. The V and J genes are TRBV27 and TRBJ2-2, with D unresolved. This sequence originates from a boy aged 2 to 9 in good health and CMV-seronegative. Sequenced material: PBMCs. The CDR3 region is CASSIAYPNTGELFF. CDR3 DNA sequence: TGTGCCAGCAGCATAGCTTACCCGAACACCGGGGAGCTGTTTTTT.